This T cell receptor beta chain is drawn from a study of blood T cell repertoires in COVID-19. Study overall: Sites across the United States, Italy and Spain contributed samples from acute and convalescent COVID-19.

Study processing details: Estimation of nucleated cell counts was performed using reference gene primer amplification. Data came from immunoSEQ multiplex PCR; TCRdb stores just in-frame clones and leaves some out. The V and J calls and clone size are taken from that table; D and trimming were inferred from the DNA. The table has roughly 220,000 clones, around 80% seen once. V lost 0 bases and J 5 bases, leaving 11 bases between the germline ends. CDR1 and CDR2 (germline): LGHNA, YNFKEQ. The CDR3 totals 15 residues. The rearrangement uses TRBV4-2 and TRBJ1-5; a possible D gene is TRBD1 (6 bases). Source material: peripheral blood. The clonotype comes from an older woman who had recovered from COVID-19. CDR3 amino acids: CASSQDQGWDQPQHF. The CDR3 region has the DNA TGTGCCAGCAGCCAAGATCAGGGGTGGGATCAGCCCCAGCATTTT.